What follows are 28 T cell receptor beta chains derived from one specimen sequenced in a study of spatial heterogeneity in lung cancer. TCRdb reprocessed the 5' RACE reads with MiXCR, giving one entry per CDR3 protein. The table lists about 22,000 distinct CDR3 sequences, approximately 4.4% of them singletons. The time point denotes: sample taken at primary tumor resection. TCRs were sequenced from unsorted whole RNA of tumor, nontumor lung or PBMC. Source: PBMCs, taken at surgery. The source of these receptors is a male donor with early-stage non-small cell lung cancer.

Sample share makes this clonotype medium-sized. The chain employs TRBV5-6 and TRBJ2-2; the D gene is possibly TRBD2 (5 bases). The CDR3 has 12 residues. Trimming pared 4 bases from V and 5 bases from J, leaving 6 bases between. The germline CDR1 and CDR2 sequences are SGHDT and YYEEEE. CDR3 DNA: TGTGCCAGCAGCACGGGAACCGGGGAGCTGTTTTTT. It specifies CASSTGTGELFF.

This clonotype was picked up many times. The J gene is TRBJ1-4, the V gene TRBV9; D gene uncertain. The CDR3 has 14 amino acids. Germline V gene data show CDR1 as SGDLS and CDR2 as YYNGEE. With 0 bases removed from V and 5 bases from J, the gap between germline ends came to 8 bases. The CDR3 spells CASSVDLGNEKLFF. The CDR3, as DNA: TGTGCCAGCAGCGTAGATTTAGGAAATGAAAAACTGTTTTTT.

This clonotype was recorded many times. The rearrangement uses TRBV10-1 and TRBJ2-3, with 14 bases that match TRBD2. The CDR3 extends over 19 amino acids. Germline V CDR1 and CDR2: WNHNN, SYGVQD (reference sequence). V trimming: 6 bases; J trimming: 0 bases; junction bases outside the gene matches: 11. CDR3 in amino acids: CASRGSWTSGGISTDTQYF. CDR3 DNA: TGCGCCAGCAGAGGATCATGGACTAGCGGGGGGATTAGCACAGATACGCAGTATTTT.

This clonotype occurred many times. CDR3 DNA: TGTGCCAGCAGCTTAGTAAGCTTCGGTCAGTTCTTC. It yields the protein CASSLVSFGQFF. The rearrangement links TRBV7-2 to TRBJ2-1; no reliable D call. V was pared by 1 base and J by 13 bases, with 11 bases between. Germline CDR1 SGHTA, CDR2 FQGNSA. The CDR3 totals 12 residues.

This clonotype was seen ten or more times. The chain is built from TRBV5-1 and TRBJ2-7, with 7 positions matching TRBD1. Germline assignment: CDR1 SGHRS and CDR2 YFSETQ. The CDR3 consists of 14 residues. J was trimmed by 5 bases and V by 4 bases; bases with no gene match: 9. CDR3 amino acids: CASSRDSAVDEQYF. CDR3 bases: TGCGCCAGCAGCCGGGACAGTGCGGTCGACGAGCAGTACTTC.

This clonotype was counted ten times or more. The rearrangement links TRBV9 to TRBJ2-1; TRBD2 is a possible D gene (6 bases). V gave up 4 bases and J gave up 8 bases, with 19 bases separating them. The CDR3 covers 15 residues. Germline V gene sequence: CDR1 SGDLS, CDR2 YYNGEE. The CDR3 loop is CASSYSGSSGDEQFF. The CDR3 DNA is TGTGCCAGCAGCTATAGCGGATCCAGTGGGGATGAGCAGTTCTTC.

This chain links TRBV7-9 with TRBJ2-3; D unclear. The CDR3 is 15 residues long. V lost 5 bases and J lost 1, with 13 bases in between. Per the germline V gene, CDR1 is SEHNR and CDR2 is FQNEAQ (reference sequence). The CDR3 is CASSPYYSGTDTQYF. Here the CDR3 DNA reads TGTGCCAGCAGCCCGTACTACTCCGGCACAGATACGCAGTATTTT.

This clonotype was counted at least ten times. The rearrangement uses TRBV29-1 and TRBJ1-1; D perhaps matches TRBD1 (6 bases). V shed 8 bases and J shed 4 bases, with 23 bases lying between them. This CDR3 is built from 15 residues. Germline CDR1 SQVTM, CDR2 ANQGSEA. CDR3 nucleotide sequence: TGCAGCCTATCGGCCCCCCGGGGGGCTGTCACTGAAGCTTTCTTT. As protein: CSLSAPRGAVTEAFF.

This clonotype was detected ten times or more. The genes are TRBV11-2 and TRBJ2-4; the D gene could be TRBD1 or TRBD2 (5 bases each). The length of the CDR3 is 15 residues. Germline V CDR1 and CDR2: SGHAT, FQNNGV. Deletions cut 0 bases from V and 5 bases from J, with 11 bases between. The CDR3 DNA sequence: TGTGCCAGCAGCTTAGATTTCGGGGCACAAAACATTCAGTACTTC. Its protein product is CASSLDFGAQNIQYF.

This clonotype has a count of ten or more. The J gene is TRBJ2-6, the V gene TRBV5-4; the match to TRBD2 covers 8 bases. Germline V gene data show CDR1 as SGHNT and CDR2 as YYREEE (reference sequence). The trim removed 2 bases at V and 2 bases at J, leaving 6 bases unmatched. The CDR3 is 17 residues long. The CDR3 sequence is CASSFGGATAGANVLTF. The CDR3 bases are TGTGCCAGCAGCTTCGGGGGGGCCACTGCTGGGGCCAACGTCCTGACTTTC.

This clonotype was picked up many times. This sequence joins TRBV2 and TRBJ1-2; D gene unclear. The V gene's germline CDR1 is SNHLY and CDR2 FYNNEI. Trimming cost V 7 bases and J 2 bases, with 11 bases left between them. The CDR3 loop spans 13 amino acids. DNA of the CDR3: TGTGCCAGCAAGGAGTACTTGAACTATGGCTACACCTTC. Protein product: CASKEYLNYGYTF.

This clonotype was seen at least ten times. This rearrangement joins TRBV20-1 to TRBJ2-1; D gene ambiguous. Looked up from germline, CDR1 is DFQATT and CDR2 is SNEGSKA (reference sequence). Trimming cost V 1 base and J 3 bases, with 7 bases left between them. The CDR3 has 13 residues. CDR3 region: CSARGKLYNEQFF. For the CDR3, the DNA is TGCAGTGCTAGAGGAAAGCTCTACAATGAGCAGTTCTTC.

This clonotype was picked up many times. The chain joins TRBV7-6 to TRBJ2-3, with 7 positions matching TRBD2. Germline V lookup: CDR1 SGHVS, CDR2 FNYEAQ. The CDR3 covers 17 residues. V lost 2 bases and J lost 3; bases outside the gene matches: 11. The CDR3 DNA reads as TGTGCCAGCAGCTTACTTGGTGGGGGGGTTCTGACAGATACGCAGTATTTT. This encodes CASSLLGGGVLTDTQYF. Full variable domain (missing parts from reference TRBV7-6 and TRBJ2-3): GAGVSQSPRYKVTKRGQDVALRCDPISGHVSLYWYRQALGQGPEFLTYFNYEAQQDKSGLPNDRFSAERPEGSISTLTIQRTEQRDSAMYRCASSLLGGGVLTDTQYFGPGTRLTVL.

This clonotype has only a few counts. The rearrangement uses TRBV7-3 and TRBJ2-7, with D maybe TRBD1 (6 bases). Trimming shortened V by 4 bases and J by 6 bases, and 19 bases separated the two germline ends. Germline V gene data show CDR1 as SGHTA and CDR2 as FQGTGA. The CDR3 runs to 15 residues. The CDR3 nucleotides are TGTGCCAGCAGCTCGACGTGGGGGCGAGGTAGCGAGCAGTACTTC. Its protein is CASSSTWGRGSEQYF.

This clonotype was observed at least ten times. This chain links TRBV20-1 with TRBJ2-7, with 7 bases that match TRBD2. The germline gives CDR1 DFQATT, CDR2 SNEGSKA (reference sequence). The ends lost 3 bases at V and 3 bases at J; junction bases unmatched: 5. This CDR3 has 13 residues. CDR3 sequence: CSARGAGDYEQYF. CDR3 nucleotide sequence: TGCAGTGCTAGGGGCGCGGGGGACTACGAGCAGTACTTC.

There are many counts of this clonotype. This chain connects TRBV5-1 to TRBJ1-1; D uncertain. The germline V gene has CDR1 SGHRS and CDR2 YFSETQ. This CDR3 has 18 amino acids. V was pared by 3 bases and J by 0 bases, with 21 bases between. This CDR3 is CASSSGVFLGGVNTEAFF. CDR3 nucleotides: TGCGCCAGCAGCTCCGGTGTTTTCCTGGGAGGCGTGAACACTGAAGCTTTCTTT.

This clonotype was observed a handful of times. CDR3 residues: CASSRSPQNTGELFF. The CDR3 DNA is TGTGCCAGCAGCCGTTCTCCCCAGAACACCGGGGAGCTGTTTTTT. The chain recombines TRBV7-9 with TRBJ2-2, with no clear D. Germline CDR1 reads SEHNR; CDR2 reads FQNEAQ (reference sequence). The CDR3 has 15 residues. V was trimmed by 5 bases and J by 1 base, leaving 11 bases between them.

Relative to its sample, this clonotype is medium-sized (0.01 to 0.1%). The CDR3 here is CASSQVSSGRSYNEQFF. The DNA of the CDR3 is TGTGCCAGCAGCCAAGTATCGAGCGGGCGTTCCTACAATGAGCAGTTCTTC. This rearrangement joins TRBV4-2 to TRBJ2-1; D may be TRBD2 (6 bases). The V gene's germline CDR1 is LGHNA and CDR2 YNFKEQ. Trimming took off 1 base at V and 1 base at J, with 14 bases between the two ends. This CDR3 comprises 17 residues.

This clonotype occurred many times. J is TRBJ2-7 and V is TRBV4-3, with D perhaps TRBD2 (6 bases). Germline assignment: CDR1 LGHNA and CDR2 YSLEER. The V and J ends lost 0 bases and 0 bases respectively, with 9 bases between them. CDR3 length: 15 residues. CDR3 residues: CASSQDRRGSYEQYF. The CDR3 coding sequence is TGCGCCAGCAGCCAAGATCGGCGGGGCTCCTACGAGCAGTACTTC.

At least ten counts were recorded for this clonotype. The V gene is TRBV2, the J gene TRBJ2-7, with 7 bases lining up with TRBD1. The CDR3 is 15 residues long. V shed 5 bases and J 0 bases; nucleotides not matched to a gene: 7. Germline assignment: CDR1 SNHLY and CDR2 FYNNEI. The CDR3 region is CASSYRGRSSYEQYF. The CDR3 DNA sequence: TGTGCCAGCAGTTACAGGGGACGTAGCTCCTACGAGCAGTACTTC.

This clonotype was seen ten or more times. The chain carries TRBV29-1 and TRBJ2-7, with D perhaps TRBD1 (5 bases). The CDR3 loop spans 14 amino acids. The V and J ends lost 3 bases and 5 bases respectively, with 17 bases between them. CDR1 is SQVTM, CDR2 ANQGSEA, per germline. The CDR3 protein is CSVELQGRTHEQYF. The DNA for the CDR3 is TGCAGCGTTGAGCTCCAGGGAAGAACCCACGAGCAGTACTTC.

In this sample, this clonotype turned up many times. The rearrangement links TRBV13 to TRBJ2-3; D is ambiguous. The V end was cut by 5 bases, the J end by 1 base, with 10 bases between. There are 14 residues in the CDR3. Germline lookup yields CDR1 PRHDT and CDR2 FYEKMQ (reference sequence). The CDR3 sequence is CASSLDTGTDTQYF. The CDR3 DNA follows: TGTGCCAGCAGCCTCGATACAGGCACAGATACGCAGTATTTT.

This clonotype has only a few counts. V and J are TRBV12-3 or TRBV12-4 and TRBJ2-7; 8 bases are a match to TRBD1. Unmatched junction bases numbered 6, after V lost 5 bases and J lost 3 bases. The CDR3 has 14 amino acids. The CDR3 is CASSPRTGNYEQYF. For the CDR3, the DNA is TGTGCCAGCAGTCCGAGGACAGGGAACTACGAGCAGTACTTC.

This clonotype was observed a handful of times. The gene calls are TRBV6-1 and TRBJ2-7; 7 bases are a match to TRBD2. Germline trimming cut 2 bases from V and 2 bases from J; bases unmatched to any gene: 6. CDR1 is MNHNS and CDR2 is SASEGT in the germline V gene. The CDR3 runs to 15 residues. CDR3 region: CASSEIGGGPYEQYF. The CDR3 DNA is TGTGCCAGCAGTGAAATTGGGGGGGGTCCCTACGAGCAGTACTTC.

By frequency in the sample, this clonotype is medium-sized. The gene calls are TRBV4-1 and TRBJ2-3; 8 bases match TRBD2. Germline CDR1 MGHRA, CDR2 YSYEKL. J lost 2 bases, V lost 1 base, and 11 bases had no gene match. This CDR3 contains 18 residues. The CDR3, as DNA: TGCGCCAGCAGCCAAGTGTTGGTAGCGGGACTAAACACAGATACGCAGTATTTT. Encoded protein: CASSQVLVAGLNTDTQYF.

This clonotype has a count of ten or more. V is TRBV28 and J is TRBJ2-2; no reliable D call. The V end was cut by 5 bases, the J end by 1 base, with 5 bases between. This CDR3 comprises 13 residues. Germline V gene sequence: CDR1 MDHEN, CDR2 SYDVKM. Written as DNA, the CDR3 is TGTGCCAGCAGTATCGTGAACACCGGGGAGCTGTTTTTT. Its protein product is CASSIVNTGELFF.

This clonotype was counted ten times or more. V and J are TRBV27 and TRBJ1-1, with 9 nucleotides matching TRBD1. J lost 1 base, V lost 8 bases, and 8 bases had no gene match. Per germline, CDR1 MNHEY and CDR2 SMNVEV (reference sequence). This CDR3 has 15 amino acids. DNA for the CDR3: TGTGCCAGCTTGAGGACAGGGGCCCGGAACACTGAAGCTTTCTTT. This encodes CASLRTGARNTEAFF.

There are many counts of this clonotype. The chain couples TRBV30 to TRBJ2-2; D might be TRBD1 or TRBD2, each matching 5 bases. Trimming pared 7 bases from V and 0 bases from J, leaving 12 bases between. CDR3 length: 14 residues. Germline V CDR1 and CDR2: GTSNPN, SVGIG (reference sequence). The CDR3, as DNA: TGTGCCTCCTCCCGAGGGGCGAACACCGGGGAGCTGTTTTTT. Encoded protein: CASSRGANTGELFF.